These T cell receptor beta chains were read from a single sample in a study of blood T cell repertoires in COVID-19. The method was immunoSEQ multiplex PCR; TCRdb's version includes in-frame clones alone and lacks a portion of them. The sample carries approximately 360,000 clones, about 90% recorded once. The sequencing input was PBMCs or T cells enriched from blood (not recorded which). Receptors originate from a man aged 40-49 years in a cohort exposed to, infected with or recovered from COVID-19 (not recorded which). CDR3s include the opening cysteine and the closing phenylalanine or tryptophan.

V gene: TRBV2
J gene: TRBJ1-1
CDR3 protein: CASSQGAWNTEAFF

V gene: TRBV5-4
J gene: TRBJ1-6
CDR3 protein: CASTLRDRNSPLHF

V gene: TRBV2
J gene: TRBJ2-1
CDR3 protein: CASIQRLAGLNEQFF

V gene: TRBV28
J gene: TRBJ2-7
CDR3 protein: CASSIAGGSSYEQYF

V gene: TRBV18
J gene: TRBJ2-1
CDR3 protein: CASSPQVGEINNEQFF

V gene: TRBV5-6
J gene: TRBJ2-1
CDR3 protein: CASSLREQFF

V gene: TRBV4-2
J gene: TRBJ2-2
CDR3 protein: CASSLGQDHTGELFF

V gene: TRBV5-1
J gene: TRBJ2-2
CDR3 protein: CASSRRTGGATGELFF

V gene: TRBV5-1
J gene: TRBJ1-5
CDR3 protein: CASSLEGGNQPQHF

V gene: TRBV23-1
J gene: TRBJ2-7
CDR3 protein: CASSQGGVYEQYF

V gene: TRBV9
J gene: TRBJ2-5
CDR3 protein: CASSPRQGGETQYF

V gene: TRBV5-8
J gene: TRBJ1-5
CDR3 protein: CASSFRVNNQPQHF

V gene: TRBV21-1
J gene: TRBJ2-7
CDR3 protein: CASSKSTGVSEQYF

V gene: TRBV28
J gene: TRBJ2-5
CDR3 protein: CASSLLGGAEETQYF

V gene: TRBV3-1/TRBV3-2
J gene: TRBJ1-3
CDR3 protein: CASSPRTNSGNTIYF

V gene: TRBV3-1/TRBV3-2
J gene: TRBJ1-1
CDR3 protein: CASSHPGITAFF

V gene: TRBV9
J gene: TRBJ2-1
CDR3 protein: CASSVGMTLRSSYNEQFF

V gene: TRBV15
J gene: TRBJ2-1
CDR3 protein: CATSRVILDYNEQFF

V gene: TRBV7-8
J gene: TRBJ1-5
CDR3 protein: CASSQGQHNQPQHF

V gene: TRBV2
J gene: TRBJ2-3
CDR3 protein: CASSERVAGRQTSTDTQYF

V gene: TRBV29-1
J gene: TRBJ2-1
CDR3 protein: CSVETRDYNEQFF

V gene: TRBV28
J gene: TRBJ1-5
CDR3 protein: CASSPASGFLSNQPQHF